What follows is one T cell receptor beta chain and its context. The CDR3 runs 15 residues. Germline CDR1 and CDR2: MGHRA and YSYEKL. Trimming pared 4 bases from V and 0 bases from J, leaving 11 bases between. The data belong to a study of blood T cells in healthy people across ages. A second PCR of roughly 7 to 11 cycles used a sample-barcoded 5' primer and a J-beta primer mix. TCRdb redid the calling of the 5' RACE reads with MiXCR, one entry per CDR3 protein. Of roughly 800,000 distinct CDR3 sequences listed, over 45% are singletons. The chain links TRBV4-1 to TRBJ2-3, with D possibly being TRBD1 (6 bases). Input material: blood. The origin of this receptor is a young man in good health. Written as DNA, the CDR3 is TGCGCCAGCAGCCGACAGGAAACTAGCACAGATACGCAGTATTTT. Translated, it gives CASSRQETSTDTQYF.